The 20 T cell receptor beta chains given below trace back to one sample, sequenced in a study of T cell clonality in common variable immunodeficiency. Study-level findings and limits: In common variable immunodeficiency, TCR beta chains reportedly carried fewer deletions and N-nucleotide insertions.

TCRdb keeps only in-frame clones here, not all; method: immunoSEQ multiplex PCR. The sample holds about 33,000 clones, and no clone turns up only once. No cognate antigen is known for these TCRs. Sequenced: peripheral blood mononuclear cells. Source of these receptors: a human donor with common variable immunodeficiency.

This clone was observed many times. The read stops 3 residues short of the end of the CDR3; the missing end is completed from the germline J gene. The V gene is TRBV18, the J gene TRBJ2-2; weak D call: TRBD1 (5 bases). CDR1 is KGHSH, CDR2 LQKENI, per germline. There are 15 residues in the CDR3. Trimming stripped 2 bases from V and 3 bases from J, with 10 bases between. CDR3 region: CASSPTDTHTGELFF. Incomplete CDR3 DNA: TGTGCCAGCTCACCAACGGACACCCACACCGGGGAG.

This clone has a count of ten or more. The observed sequence ends 3 residues before the CDR3 terminus, with the missing tail filled in from the germline J gene. The chain combines TRBV18 with TRBJ2-5, with D maybe TRBD1 (6 bases). Between the trimmed V and J ends, which lost 4 bases and 0 bases, there was a span of 9 bases. The CDR3 extends over 14 amino acids. The germline CDR1 and CDR2 sequences are KGHSH and LQKENI. Here the CDR3 reads CASSLDRHQETQYF. CDR3 DNA (partial): TGTGCCAGCTCACTCGACAGGCACCAAGAGACC.

As to this clone: The missing CDR3 end, 3 residues past where the read stops, is filled in from the germline J gene. This chain joins TRBV6-1 and TRBJ1-5; tentative D call: TRBD1 (5 bases). CDR1 and CDR2 (germline): MNHNS, SASEGT. The CDR3 is made up of 17 amino acids. V lost 2 bases, J lost 1 base, and 15 bases lay in between. CDR3 region: CASSERTPTVSNQPQHF. CDR3 DNA, as far as it was read: TGTGCCAGCAGTGAACGTACCCCGACAGTCAGCAATCAGCCC.

This clone was seen repeatedly, ten times or more. With the read ending 3 residues before the CDR3 end, the germline J gene is used to fill in that end. J is TRBJ2-1 and V is TRBV2; 14 bases are a match to TRBD2. Trimming removed 3 bases from V and 6 bases from J; junction bases left unmatched: 7. The CDR3 consists of 17 residues. Germline CDR1 SNHLY, CDR2 FYNNEI. Partial CDR3 DNA: TGTGCCAGCAGTGATGGGACTAGCGGGGGTTGGAGCAATGAG. It translates to CASSDGTSGGWSNE. The whole CDR3 protein reads CASSDGTSGGWSNEQFF. The entire variable domain, with the rest obtained from reference TRBV2 and TRBJ2-1, is as follows: EPEVTQTPSHQVTQMGQEVILRCVPISNHLYFYWYRQILGQKVEFLVSFYNNEISEKSEIFDDQFSVERPDGSNFTLKIRSTKLEDSAMYFCASSDGTSGGWSNEQFFGPGTRLTVL.

This clone was seen a handful of times. The CDR3 end is not reached by the read, which stops 3 residues before it; the germline J gene fills it in. The rearrangement joins TRBV6-1 to TRBJ1-6; TRBD1 aligns across 8 bases. Losses at the gene ends were 0 bases for V and 8 bases for J; bases not matched to a gene: 6. There are 16 residues in the CDR3. Germline V gives CDR1 MNHNS, CDR2 SASEGT. CDR3 sequence: CASSEARDRWYSPLHF. The sequenced part of the CDR3 DNA is TGTGCCAGCAGTGAAGCGCGGGACAGGTGGTATTCACCC.

With regard to this clone: The observed sequence ends 3 residues before the CDR3 terminus, with the missing tail filled in from the germline J gene. The chain carries TRBV30 and TRBJ1-5, with D unresolved. The CDR3 length is 13 residues. The germline V gene encodes CDR1 GTSNPN and CDR2 SVGIG (reference sequence). Trimming removed 1 base at V and 4 bases at J, with 8 bases between. The CDR3 reads CAWSGRLNQPQHF. The DNA read from the CDR3 is TGTGCCTGGAGTGGCAGATTAAATCAGCCC.

This clone showed up just a few times. The part of the CDR3 DNA that was read is TGTGCCTGGAATAGAAGGGGCCTGTCGCTGAATAATTCACCC. This sequence encodes CAWNRRGLSLNNSP. The full CDR3 is CAWNRRGLSLNNSPLHF. This chain connects TRBV30 to TRBJ1-6, with D tentatively TRBD1 (5 bases). Coverage ceases 3 residues before the CDR3 finishes, and the germline J gene fills in the end. The CDR3 length is 17 residues. Germline CDR1 GTSNPN, CDR2 SVGIG (reference sequence). V was shortened by 4 bases and J by 5 bases, with 21 bases between the two germline ends.

This clone was counted at least ten times. CDR3 bases read: TGCAGTGCTTTGGACAGGGCCCCCAATGTGAACGAG. Translating it yields CSALDRAPNVNE. The entire CDR3 is CSALDRAPNVNEQYF. The genes are TRBV20-1 and TRBJ2-7, with 8 bases identical to TRBD1. Sequencing ends 3 residues short of the CDR3 end; the germline J gene provides the rest. The CDR3 covers 15 residues. CDR1 and CDR2 from the germline V gene are DFQATT and SNEGSKA (reference sequence). J lost 5 bases, V lost 5 bases, and 14 bases had no gene match.

On this clone itself: The sequence runs out 3 residues before the end of the CDR3; the remainder is reconstructed from the germline J gene. The chain uses TRBV6-1 and TRBJ1-6; perhaps TRBD1 as D (6 bases). CDR3 size: 15 residues. V was pared by 2 bases and J by 7 bases, with 12 bases between. CDR1 is MNHNS, CDR2 SASEGT, per germline. CDR3 DNA, as far as it was read: TGTGCCAGCAGTGAAAGGGACATTGAGAATTCACCC. Encoded protein: CASSERDIENSP. The whole CDR3 protein is CASSERDIENSPLHF.

There are a few counts of this clone. The CDR3 extends 3 residues past the end of the read, so its final part is completed from the germline J gene. The chain employs TRBV7-9 and TRBJ1-2, with D maybe TRBD1 (5 bases). V was cut by 3 bases and J by 0 bases, with 11 bases left in between. The germline V gene encodes CDR1 SEHNR and CDR2 FQNEAQ (reference sequence). CDR3 size: 15 residues. The CDR3 spells CASSLGGYANYGYTF. The CDR3 bases that were read are TGTGCCAGCAGCTTGGGGGGTTATGCTAACTATGGC.

This clone was recorded a few times. The CDR3 reads CASSPTLQIAATNEKLFF. Partial CDR3 DNA: TGTGCCAGTAGTCCTACCCTACAGATCGCCGCAACTAATGAAAAA. V usage is TRBV19 and J usage is TRBJ1-4; the D is unclear. The read ends 3 residues before the CDR3 terminus; that terminus is restored from the germline J gene. The CDR3 totals 18 residues. Trimming shortened V by 5 bases and J by 0 bases, and 19 bases separated the two germline ends. Germline CDR1 and CDR2: LNHDA and SQIVND (reference sequence).

This clone was picked up many times. CDR3 DNA, as far as it was read: TGTGCCAGCAAGATTGGGACTAGCGGGGTAAATGAG. Protein sequence: CASKIGTSGVNE. The CDR3 in its entirety is CASKIGTSGVNEQFF. The rearrangement uses TRBV2 and TRBJ2-1; 13 nucleotides align to TRBD2. The observed sequence ends 3 residues before the CDR3 terminus, with the missing tail filled in from the germline J gene. The CDR3 covers 15 residues. The germline V gene encodes CDR1 SNHLY and CDR2 FYNNEI. The V segment lost 7 bases and the J segment 7 bases; nucleotides outside the gene matches: 7.

This clone was recorded at least ten times. The CDR3 end lies 3 residues beyond the end of the read and is filled in from the germline J gene. The chain links TRBV5-1 to TRBJ1-2, with TRBD1 matching over 8 bases. CDR3 length equals 15 residues. After removal of 0 bases from V and 7 bases from J, the junction contained 8 bases not matched to a gene. Per germline, CDR1 SGHRS and CDR2 YFSETQ. CDR3 DNA (partial): TGCGCCAGCAGCTTGGCCAGGGACAGGATCGGTGGC. Translating it yields CASSLARDRIGG. The whole CDR3 is CASSLARDRIGGYTF.

This clone turned up a few times. The read comes to an end 3 residues before the CDR3 does, leaving the germline J gene to fill in the end. The V and J genes are TRBV11-2 and TRBJ2-3; D not resolved. Per the germline V gene, CDR1 is SGHAT and CDR2 is FQNNGV. This CDR3 is built from 13 residues. V lost 1 base and J 4 bases, leaving 6 bases between the germline ends. The CDR3 protein is CASSLAPADTQYF. The DNA read from the CDR3 is TGTGCCAGCAGCTTAGCCCCAGCAGATACG.

This clone was observed a handful of times. The read falls 3 residues short of the CDR3 end, and the missing part is taken from the germline J gene. The chain recombines TRBV19 with TRBJ2-2; 10 nucleotides line up with TRBD1. The CDR3 is 17 residues long. Germline loops: CDR1 LNHDA, CDR2 SQIVND (reference sequence). V lost 4 bases and J lost 0; bases outside the gene matches: 5. The chain's CDR3 is CASSNRTGGPNTGELFF. The sequenced CDR3 bases are TGTGCCAGTAGTAACCGGACAGGGGGGCCGAACACCGGGGAG.

Many counts were recorded for this clone. The sequence runs out 3 residues before the end of the CDR3; the remainder is reconstructed from the germline J gene. The chain uses TRBV5-1 and TRBJ2-2; perhaps TRBD1 as D (6 bases). The CDR3 is 16 residues long. Trimming stripped 0 bases from V and 5 bases from J, with 14 bases between. Germline V CDR1 and CDR2: SGHRS, YFSETQ. The CDR3 protein is CASSLAAAGATGELFF. CDR3 DNA (partial): TGCGCCAGCAGCTTGGCCGCGGCAGGGGCTACCGGGGAG.

This CDR3 reads CASSGVVGANDEQYF. Incomplete CDR3 DNA: TGTGCCAGCAGTGGGGTCGTAGGGGCGAACGACGAG. The genes are TRBV6-1 and TRBJ2-7, with a weak D call TRBD1 (5 bases). The read ends 3 residues early relative to the CDR3; the germline J gene fills the gap. CDR3 length: 15 residues. From germline, CDR1 is MNHNS and CDR2 SASEGT. The germline V and J ends were trimmed by 4 bases and 5 bases, with 18 bases remaining between them.

This clone has at least ten counts. Coverage ceases 3 residues before the CDR3 finishes, and the germline J gene fills in the end. This sequence joins TRBV20-1 and TRBJ2-1, with 10 bases aligning to TRBD2. V dropped 1 base and J dropped 0; count of bases not matched to a gene: 3. Germline V lookup: CDR1 DFQATT, CDR2 SNEGSKA (reference sequence). The CDR3 length is 16 residues. This CDR3 is CSARVLAGDSYNEQFF. Incomplete CDR3 DNA: TGCAGTGCTAGAGTGCTAGCGGGGGACTCCTACAATGAG.

In this sample, this clone turned up a few times. The CDR3 is cut off 3 residues early in the read; its end comes from the germline J gene. This chain connects TRBV19 to TRBJ1-4, with 9 bases aligning to TRBD1. CDR3 size: 15 residues. From germline, CDR1 is LNHDA and CDR2 SQIVND (reference sequence). The junction had 8 bases not matched to a gene; V was cut back by 4 bases and J by 8 bases. The CDR3 protein is CASSTTGGAMEKLFF. CDR3 DNA (partial): TGTGCCAGTAGTACCACAGGGGGCGCGATGGAAAAA.

The CDR3 is CASSLGTSEGPGETQYF. CDR3 bases read: TGTGCCAGCAGCTTAGGCACTAGCGAAGGACCAGGGGAGACC. V and J are TRBV7-3 and TRBJ2-5, with 7 bases matching TRBD2. The CDR3 extends 3 residues past the end of the read, so its final part is completed from the germline J gene. V lost 2 bases to trimming and J lost 5 bases; unmatched junction nucleotides: 14. Germline CDR1 SGHTA, CDR2 FQGTGA. This CDR3 is 17 amino acids long.